In its sample, the clone carrying this T cell receptor beta chain was seen a few times. TCRdb re-called the 5' RACE reads through MiXCR, storing one row per CDR3 protein. The sample holds about 8,300 distinct CDR3 sequences, around 50% seen once. V was trimmed by 4 bases and J by 0 bases, leaving 11 bases between them. The CDR3 has 16 amino acids. Germline CDR1 SGHRS, CDR2 YFSETQ. What was sequenced was memory CD4+ T cells sorted from a lymph node. Stated subset: memory CD4+ T cells, CD4+CD45RO+CD25-. The clonotype was recovered from a female donor with breast cancer. The chain employs TRBV5-1 and TRBJ2-6; D may be TRBD2 (5 bases). The CDR3, as DNA: TGCGCCAGCAGCCCGGCGGGTGACTCTGGGGCCAACGTCCTGACTTTC. It translates to CASSPAGDSGANVLTF.